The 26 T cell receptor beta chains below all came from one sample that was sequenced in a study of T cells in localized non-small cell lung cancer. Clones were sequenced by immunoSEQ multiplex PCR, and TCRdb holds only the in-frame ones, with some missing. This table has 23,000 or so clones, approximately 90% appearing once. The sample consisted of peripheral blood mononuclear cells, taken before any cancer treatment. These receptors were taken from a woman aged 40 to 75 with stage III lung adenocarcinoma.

This CDR3 reads CASSDPGAIEAFF. DNA for the CDR3: TGCGCCAGCAGTGACCCCGGGGCTATTGAAGCTTTCTTT. V gene TRBV10-1 combines with J gene TRBJ1-1; a weak D match, TRBD1 (5 bases). The V end was cut by 3 bases, the J end by 7 bases, with 12 bases between. The germline CDR1 and CDR2 sequences are WNHNN and SYGVQD (reference sequence). This CDR3 comprises 13 residues.

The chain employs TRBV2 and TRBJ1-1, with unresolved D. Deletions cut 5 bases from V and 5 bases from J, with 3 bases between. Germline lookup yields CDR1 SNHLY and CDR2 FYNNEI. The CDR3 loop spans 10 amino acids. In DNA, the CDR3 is TGTGCCAGCAGTTGGACTGAAGCTTTCTTT. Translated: CASSWTEAFF.

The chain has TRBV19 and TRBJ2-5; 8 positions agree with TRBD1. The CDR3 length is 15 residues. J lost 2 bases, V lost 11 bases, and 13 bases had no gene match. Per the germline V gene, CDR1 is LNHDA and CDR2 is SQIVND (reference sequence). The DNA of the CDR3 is TGTGCCGTCAAAGGGACAGGAGGCGGGCAAGAGACCCAGTACTTC. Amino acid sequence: CAVKGTGGGQETQYF.

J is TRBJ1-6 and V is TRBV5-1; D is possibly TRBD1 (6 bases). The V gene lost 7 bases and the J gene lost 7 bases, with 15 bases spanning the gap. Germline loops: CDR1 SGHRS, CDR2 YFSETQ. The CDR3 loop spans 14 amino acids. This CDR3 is CASSRDTRNSPLHF. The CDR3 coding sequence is TGCGCCAGCTCTCGGGACACCCGAAATTCACCCCTCCACTTT.

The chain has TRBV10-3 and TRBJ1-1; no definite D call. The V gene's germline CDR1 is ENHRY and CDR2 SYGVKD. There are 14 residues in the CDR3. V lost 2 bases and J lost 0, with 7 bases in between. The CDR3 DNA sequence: TGTGCCATCAGTGAGGCAGATTTGAACACTGAAGCTTTCTTT. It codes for CAISEADLNTEAFF.

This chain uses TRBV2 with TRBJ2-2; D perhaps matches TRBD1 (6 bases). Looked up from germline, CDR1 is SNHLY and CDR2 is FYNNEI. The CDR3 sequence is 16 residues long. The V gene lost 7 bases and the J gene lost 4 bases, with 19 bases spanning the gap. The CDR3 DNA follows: TGTGCCAGCAAGGTACAGGGTGAATTGGTCACCGGGGAGCTGTTTTTT. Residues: CASKVQGELVTGELFF.

The CDR3 sequence is CASSLGLAATDTQYF. DNA for the CDR3: TGTGCCAGCAGCTTAGGGCTAGCGGCAACAGATACGCAGTATTTT. The chain links TRBV11-2 to TRBJ2-3; 7 bases align to TRBD2. V lost 1 base, J lost 3 bases, and 4 bases stayed unmatched. Germline V gene sequence: CDR1 SGHAT, CDR2 FQNNGV. CDR3 length: 15 amino acids. The whole variable domain, remainder taken from reference TRBV11-2 and TRBJ2-3, is EAGVAQSPRYKIIEKRQSVAFWCNPISGHATLYWYQQILGQGPKLLIQFQNNGVVDDSQLPKDRFSAERLKGVDSTLKIQPAKLEDSAVYLCASSLGLAATDTQYFGPGTRLTVL.

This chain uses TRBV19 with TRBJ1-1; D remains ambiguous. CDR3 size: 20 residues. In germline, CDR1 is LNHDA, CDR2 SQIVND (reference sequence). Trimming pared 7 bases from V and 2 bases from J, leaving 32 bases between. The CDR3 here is CASTPAWGMISPFLNTEAFF. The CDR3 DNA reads TGTGCCAGTACCCCCGCGTGGGGAATGATATCTCCGTTCTTAAACACTGAAGCTTTCTTT.

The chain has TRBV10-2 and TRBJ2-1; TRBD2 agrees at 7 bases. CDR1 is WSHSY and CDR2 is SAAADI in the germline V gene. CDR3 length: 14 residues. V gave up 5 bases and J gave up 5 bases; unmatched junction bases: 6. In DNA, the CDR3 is TGCGCCAGCAGTCTCAGCGGGATCGACAATGAGCAGTTCTTC. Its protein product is CASSLSGIDNEQFF.

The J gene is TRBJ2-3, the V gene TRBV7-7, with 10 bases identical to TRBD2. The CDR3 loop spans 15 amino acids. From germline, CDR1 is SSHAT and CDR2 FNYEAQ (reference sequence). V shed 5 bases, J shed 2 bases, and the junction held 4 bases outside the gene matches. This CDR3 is CASSASGGVTDTQYF. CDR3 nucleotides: TGTGCCAGCAGCGCCAGCGGGGGGGTCACAGATACGCAGTATTTT.

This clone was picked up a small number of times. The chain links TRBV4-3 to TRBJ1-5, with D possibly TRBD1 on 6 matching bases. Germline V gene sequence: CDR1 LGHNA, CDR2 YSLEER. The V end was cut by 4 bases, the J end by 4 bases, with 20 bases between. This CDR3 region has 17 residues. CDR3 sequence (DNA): TGCGCCAGCAGCCCTGGTTGGAGACAGGCGATAAATCAGCCCCAGCATTTT. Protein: CASSPGWRQAINQPQHF.

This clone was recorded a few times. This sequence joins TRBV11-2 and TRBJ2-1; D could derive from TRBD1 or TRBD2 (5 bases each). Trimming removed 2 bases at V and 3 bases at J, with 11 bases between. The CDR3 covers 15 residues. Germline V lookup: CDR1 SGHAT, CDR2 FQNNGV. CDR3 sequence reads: CASSLWDADYNEQFF. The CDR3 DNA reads TGTGCCAGCAGCTTATGGGACGCAGACTACAATGAGCAGTTCTTC.

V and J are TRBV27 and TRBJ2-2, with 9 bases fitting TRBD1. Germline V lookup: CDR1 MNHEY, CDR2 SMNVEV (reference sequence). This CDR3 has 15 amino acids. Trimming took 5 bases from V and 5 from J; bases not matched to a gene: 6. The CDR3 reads CASSVDRGQTGELFF. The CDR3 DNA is TGTGCCAGCAGTGTGGACAGGGGTCAAACCGGGGAGCTGTTTTTT.

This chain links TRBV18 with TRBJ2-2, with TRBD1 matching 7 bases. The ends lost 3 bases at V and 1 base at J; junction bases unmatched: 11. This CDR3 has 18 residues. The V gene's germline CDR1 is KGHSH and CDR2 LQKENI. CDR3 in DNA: TGTGCCAGCTCACCGCAGCGAGGGGGCGCTGGGAACACCGGGGAGCTGTTTTTT. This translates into CASSPQRGGAGNTGELFF. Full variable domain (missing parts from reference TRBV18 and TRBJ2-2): NAGVMQNPRHLVRRRGQEARLRCSPMKGHSHVYWYRQLPEEGLKFMVYLQKENIIDESGMPKERFSAEFPKEGPSILRIQQVVRGDSAAYFCASSPQRGGAGNTGELFFGEGSRLTVL.

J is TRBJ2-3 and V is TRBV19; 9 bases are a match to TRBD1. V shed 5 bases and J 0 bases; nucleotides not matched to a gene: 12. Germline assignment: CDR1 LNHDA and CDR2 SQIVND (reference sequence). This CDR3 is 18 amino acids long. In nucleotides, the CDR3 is TGTGCCAGTAGTTTAAATACCGGGACAGGGACTAGCACAGATACGCAGTATTTT. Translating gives CASSLNTGTGTSTDTQYF.

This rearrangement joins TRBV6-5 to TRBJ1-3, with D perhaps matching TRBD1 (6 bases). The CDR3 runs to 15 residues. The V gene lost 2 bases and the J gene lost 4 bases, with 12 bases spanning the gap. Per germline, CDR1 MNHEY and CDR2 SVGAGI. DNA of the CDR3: TGTGCCAGCAGTTACACAGTGGACAGAGGAAACACCATATATTTT. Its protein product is CASSYTVDRGNTIYF.

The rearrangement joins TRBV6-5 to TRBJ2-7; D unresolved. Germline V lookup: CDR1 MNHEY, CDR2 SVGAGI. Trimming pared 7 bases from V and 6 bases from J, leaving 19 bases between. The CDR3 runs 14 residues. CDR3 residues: CASIPMGSPLEQYF. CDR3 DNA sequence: TGTGCCAGCATCCCAATGGGCAGCCCACTCGAGCAGTACTTC.

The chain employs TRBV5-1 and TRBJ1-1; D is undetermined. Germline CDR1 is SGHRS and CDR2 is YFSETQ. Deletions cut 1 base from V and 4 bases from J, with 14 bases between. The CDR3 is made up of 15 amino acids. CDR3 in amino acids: CASSLTDNSGTEAFF. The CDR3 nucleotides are TGCGCCAGCAGCTTGACCGACAACTCGGGCACTGAAGCTTTCTTT. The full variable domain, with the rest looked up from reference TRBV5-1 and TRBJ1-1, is KAGVTQTPRYLIKTRGQQVTLSCSPISGHRSVSWYQQTPGQGLQFLFEYFSETQRNKGNFPGRFSGRQFSNSRSEMNVSTLELGDSALYLCASSLTDNSGTEAFFGQGTRLTVV.

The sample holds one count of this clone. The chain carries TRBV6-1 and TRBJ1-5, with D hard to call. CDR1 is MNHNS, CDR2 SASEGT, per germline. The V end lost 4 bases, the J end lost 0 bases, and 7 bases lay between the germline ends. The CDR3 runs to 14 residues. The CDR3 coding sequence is TGTGCCAGCAGTGGCCAGTATAGCAATCAGCCCCAGCATTTT. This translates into CASSGQYSNQPQHF.

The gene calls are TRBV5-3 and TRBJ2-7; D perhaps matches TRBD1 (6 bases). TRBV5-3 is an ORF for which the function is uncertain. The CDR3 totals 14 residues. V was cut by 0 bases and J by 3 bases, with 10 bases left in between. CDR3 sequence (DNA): TGTGCCAGAAGCTTGGATTACAGGGACTACGAGCAGTACTTC. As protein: CARSLDYRDYEQYF.

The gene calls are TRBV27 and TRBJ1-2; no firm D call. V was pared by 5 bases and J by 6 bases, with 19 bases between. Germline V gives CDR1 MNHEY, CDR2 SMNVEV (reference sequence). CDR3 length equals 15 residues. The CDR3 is CASSLRVGVGNGYTF. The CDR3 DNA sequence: TGTGCCAGCAGTCTAAGGGTGGGAGTCGGCAATGGCTACACCTTC.

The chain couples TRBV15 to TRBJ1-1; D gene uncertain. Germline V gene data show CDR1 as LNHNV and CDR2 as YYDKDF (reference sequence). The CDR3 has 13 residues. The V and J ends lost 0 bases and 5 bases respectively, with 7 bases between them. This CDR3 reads CATSRDRWTEAFF. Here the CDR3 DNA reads TGTGCCACCAGCAGAGATCGGTGGACTGAAGCTTTCTTT. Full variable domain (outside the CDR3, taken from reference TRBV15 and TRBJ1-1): DAMVIQNPRYQVTQFGKPVTLSCSQTLNHNVMYWYQQKSSQAPKLLFHYYDKDFNNEADTPDNFQSRRPNTSFCFLDIRSPGLGDTAMYLCATSRDRWTEAFFGQGTRLTVV.

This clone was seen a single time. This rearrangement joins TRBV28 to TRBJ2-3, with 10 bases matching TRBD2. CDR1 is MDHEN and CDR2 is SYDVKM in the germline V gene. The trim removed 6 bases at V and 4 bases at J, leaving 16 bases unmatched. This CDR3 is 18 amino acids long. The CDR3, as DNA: TGTGCCAGCAGCACCCCCCGGGGTCTTAGCGGGAGGCCAGATACGCAGTATTTT. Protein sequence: CASSTPRGLSGRPDTQYF.

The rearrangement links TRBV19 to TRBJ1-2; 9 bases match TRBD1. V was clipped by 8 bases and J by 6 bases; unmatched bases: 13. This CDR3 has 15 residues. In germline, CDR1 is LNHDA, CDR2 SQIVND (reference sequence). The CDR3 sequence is CASSQAGTGIHGYTF. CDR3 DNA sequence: TGTGCCAGTTCTCAAGCCGGGACAGGGATCCATGGCTACACCTTC.

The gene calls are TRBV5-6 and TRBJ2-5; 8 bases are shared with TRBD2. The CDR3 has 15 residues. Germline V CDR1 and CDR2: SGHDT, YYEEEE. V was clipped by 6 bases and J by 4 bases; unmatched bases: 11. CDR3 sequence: CASTLSRGASETQYF. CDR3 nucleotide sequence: TGTGCCAGCACCCTCTCGCGGGGGGCATCAGAGACCCAGTACTTC.

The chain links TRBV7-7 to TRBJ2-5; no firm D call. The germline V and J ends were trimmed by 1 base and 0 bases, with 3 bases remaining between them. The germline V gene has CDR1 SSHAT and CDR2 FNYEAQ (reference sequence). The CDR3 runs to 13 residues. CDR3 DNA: TGTGCCAGCAGCTTAGTTAACCAAGAGACCCAGTACTTC. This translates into CASSLVNQETQYF.